The 5 T cell receptor beta chains below come from one sample, sequenced in a study of OX40 agonist ivuxolimab in advanced cancers. The method behind the library was the immunoSEQ multiplex PCR assay. The table comes from immuneACCESS by way of TCRdb, which keeps in-frame sequences with V and J called. Part of the clones is missing from these tables; in studies checked, under half for an unresolved V gene and the rest for unknown reasons. Counted in this sample were about 75,000 clones; 70% to 90% of them appeared once. Together, the top ten hold roughly 8% of the sample. The sequencing here drew on CD4+ or CD8+ T cells sorted from blood, taken in a trial of the OX40 agonist ivuxolimab. Every receptor here comes from an adult with an advanced solid tumor such as melanoma, head and neck, liver or kidney cancer.

The chain joins TRBV7-3 to TRBJ2-2; TRBD1 might be the D (5 bases). There are 14 residues in the CDR3. The germline V and J ends were trimmed by 5 bases and 5 bases, with 12 bases remaining between them. The germline gives CDR1 SGHTA, CDR2 FQGTGA. The CDR3 sequence: CASSRGAWTGELFF. CDR3 bases: TGTGCCAGCAGCAGGGGTGCGTGGACCGGGGAGCTGTTTTTT.

The chain carries TRBV5-4 and TRBJ2-7; D not certain. Trimming cost V 5 bases and J 6 bases, with 12 bases left between them. This CDR3 comprises 12 residues. Germline V gene lookup returns CDR1 SGHNT and CDR2 YYREEE (reference sequence). CDR3 nucleotides: TGTGCCAGCAGAAACGTTGGGTCCGAGCAGTACTTC. Protein: CASRNVGSEQYF.

CDR3 protein: CASAPSLNQPQHF. The CDR3 coding sequence is TGTGCCAGCGCCCCGTCCCTTAATCAGCCCCAGCATTTT. This chain links TRBV2 with TRBJ1-5; D is unclear. V was pared by 8 bases and J by 4 bases, with 12 bases between. In germline, CDR1 is SNHLY, CDR2 FYNNEI. The length of the CDR3 is 13 residues.

The chain uses TRBV7-2 and TRBJ2-1, with D uncertain. Germline lookup yields CDR1 SGHTA and CDR2 FQGNSA. Trimming took off 1 base at V and 7 bases at J, with 11 bases between the two ends. The CDR3 sequence is 14 residues long. CDR3 DNA: TGTGCCAGCAGCTTAGTCTGGGGTAGTAATGAGCAGTTCTTC. Translating gives CASSLVWGSNEQFF.

The gene calls are TRBV28 and TRBJ1-2, with D possibly being TRBD1 (6 bases). This CDR3 has 14 amino acids. V was shortened by 3 bases and J by 4 bases, with 12 bases between the two germline ends. Germline values: CDR1 MDHEN, CDR2 SYDVKM. CDR3 bases: TGTGCCAGCAGTTTGGGGGGCGCGGGCTATGGCTACACCTTC. This translates into CASSLGGAGYGYTF.